The 3 T cell receptor beta chains in this list originate from one sample, sequenced in a study of blood T cells in healthy people across ages. A sample-barcoded 5' primer and a J-beta primer mix were used in a second PCR of about 7 to 11 cycles. TCRdb re-analysed the 5' RACE reads in MiXCR, keeping a single row per CDR3 protein. Found here are some 700,000 distinct CDR3 sequences, roughly 47% of them singletons; the top ten hold roughly 19%. What was sequenced was blood. These TCRs come from a woman aged 55-75 years in good health.

The genes are TRBV11-2 and TRBJ2-1, with D unclear. The ends were cut back, 7 bases at V and 4 bases at J, with 17 bases in the middle. Germline V gene data show CDR1 as SGHAT and CDR2 as FQNNGV. CDR3 length: 15 residues. CDR3 in DNA: TGTGCCAGCATCCCTCCAGGAGAGAAATACAATGAGCAGTTCTTC. Its translation is CASIPPGEKYNEQFF.

The V gene is TRBV7-7, the J gene TRBJ2-7; 7 nucleotides agree with TRBD2. The CDR3 has 14 residues. Unmatched junction bases numbered 10, after V lost 4 bases and J lost 7 bases. The germline gives CDR1 SSHAT, CDR2 FNYEAQ (reference sequence). The CDR3 loop is CASSSIEAGGEQYF. CDR3 nucleotides: TGTGCCAGCAGCTCAATAGAGGCCGGGGGGGAGCAGTACTTC.

Details on this clonotype: A read error may be the cause here, since a much bigger clone is one base away. The chain is built from TRBV5-1 and TRBJ2-1; D remains ambiguous. Germline CDR1 is SGHRS and CDR2 is YFSETQ. The CDR3 is 13 amino acids. The germline V and J ends were trimmed by 6 bases and 10 bases, with 17 bases remaining between them. CDR3: CASIDPGSYEQFF. The CDR3, as DNA: TGCGCCAGCATCGACCCGGGTTCCTACGAGCAGTTCTTC.